This record looks at one T cell receptor (beta chain) sequence and its context. The antigen is unknown. Cell sorting via CD45RO/CCR7/CD25/CD127/CD95/CD27 was performed to obtain CD4+ naive, central memory, regulatory and stem cell-like memory cells. Each of the sorted populations had a purity greater than 98%. Since all of the isolated RNA was reverse transcribed, expressed TCRB transcripts were what got sequenced. The table came from immunoSEQ multiplex PCR; TCRdb's copy has only in-frame clones and leaves some out. The data show 100,000 to 150,000 clones, around 9% seen once. The data were obtained in a study of beta chain features in type 1 diabetes. General study findings and limits: A definitive answer on HLA type influencing TCRB rearrangement was not reached here. TCRB CDR3 length was moderately but significantly reduced in all four CD4+ subsets of Type 1 diabetes patients. Junctions at VDJ sites from type 1 diabetes patients had fewer insertions and more deletions.

Germline lookup yields CDR1 SGDLS and CDR2 YYNGEE. The CDR3 runs to 14 residues. Trimming took 4 bases from V and 3 from J; bases not matched to a gene: 6. Sequences were obtained from central memory CD4+ T cells from blood. The sequence was collected from a man aged 25 to 40 with type 1 diabetes. The V gene is TRBV9, the J gene TRBJ1-1; 7 nucleotides match TRBD1. In DNA form, the CDR3 reads TGTGCCAGCAGCCCCCGTACAGGGGACACTGAAGCTTTCTTT. Amino acids: CASSPRTGDTEAFF. Filled out from reference TRBV9 and TRBJ1-1, the complete variable domain reads DSGVTQTPKHLITATGQRVTLRCSPRSGDLSVYWYQQSLDQGLQFLIQYYNGEERAKGNILERFSAQQFPDLHSELNLSSLELGDSALYFCASSPRTGDTEAFFGQGTRLTVV.